Sequencing of this T cell receptor beta chain was carried out in a study of Graves' ophthalmopathy and Graves' hyperthyroidism. Notes on the study in general: The authors also found most expanded thyroid clonotypes above 0.001 frequency in blood. The model flagged ophthalmopathy progression at 65% to 71% sensitivity and around 72% specificity. From stable hyperthyroidism, ophthalmopathy was separated by a 13-signature model with just under 90% sensitivity and around 80% specificity.

Germline V gene data show CDR1 as SGHVT and CDR2 as SQSDAQ. The CDR3 runs 15 residues. V was trimmed by 2 bases and J by 2 bases, leaving 13 bases between them. To note about this clonotype: Its specificity is unknown.

Hyperthyroidism in these 18- to 65-year-old patients was newly diagnosed, lasting under 2 months. As the template, RNA transcripts were used to amplify TCR beta CDR3 regions. RT-PCR in the first round used HTBI primers; a second-round multiplex PCR followed. TCRdb recomputed calls from the multiplex PCR reads with MiXCR, one row per CDR3 protein. This repertoire shows over a million distinct CDR3 sequences, roughly 35% found once; its top ten account for around 10%. The sequenced sample consisted of peripheral blood or thyroid tissue (not recorded which). The gene calls are TRBV7-4 and TRBJ2-7, with D hard to call. This clonotype was obtained from an adult man with Graves' hyperthyroidism. In nucleotides, the CDR3 is TGTGCCAGCAGCTTATCGGGCAGTGCCCCCTACGAGCAGTACTTC. The encoded protein is CASSLSGSAPYEQYF.